This T cell receptor (beta chain) was identified during a study of cytomegalovirus exposure and HLA in healthy donors. This clone was counted only a few times. The germline V gene encodes CDR1 SGHRS and CDR2 YFSETQ. V was shortened by 3 bases and J by 6 bases, with 18 bases between the two germline ends. The CDR3 has 15 amino acids. The method was immunoSEQ multiplex PCR; TCRdb's version includes in-frame clones alone and lacks a portion of them. The sample lists about 130,000 clones, nearly 90% occurring once. The J gene is TRBJ1-2, the V gene TRBV5-1; D unclear. Material for sequencing was PBMCs. The TCR comes from a woman aged 18-35 years in good health and CMV-seronegative. In nucleotides, the CDR3 is TGCGCCAGCAGCTCCCATACCCGCAACTCGGATGGCTACACCTTC. Protein sequence: CASSSHTRNSDGYTF. Full variable domain (rest looked up from reference TRBV5-1 and TRBJ1-2): KAGVTQTPRYLIKTRGQQVTLSCSPISGHRSVSWYQQTPGQGLQFLFEYFSETQRNKGNFPGRFSGRQFSNSRSEMNVSTLELGDSALYLCASSSHTRNSDGYTFGSGTRLTVV.